This entry is about one T cell receptor (beta chain). The data derive from a study of OX40 agonist ivuxolimab in advanced cancers. V gave up 1 base and J gave up 4 bases, with 9 bases separating them. This CDR3 has 14 residues. The germline V gene encodes CDR1 SGHDN and CDR2 FVKESK. Data came from immunoSEQ multiplex PCR; TCRdb stores just in-frame clones and leaves some out. The sample holds roughly 80,000 clones, roughly nine tenths seen once. This TCR was recovered from an adult with an advanced solid tumor such as melanoma, head and neck, liver or kidney cancer. The V gene is TRBV14, the J gene TRBJ2-3; perhaps TRBD2 as D (7 bases). Sequences were derived from CD4+ or CD8+ T cells sorted from blood, sampled in a trial of the OX40 agonist ivuxolimab. The CDR3 region is CASSQGGGADTQYF. CDR3 DNA: TGTGCCAGCAGCCAAGGAGGGGGGGCAGATACGCAGTATTTT. The full variable domain, in which reference TRBV14 and TRBJ2-3 provide the parts outside the CDR3, is EAGVTQFPSHSVIEKGQTVTLRCDPISGHDNLYWYRRVMGKEIKFLLHFVKESKQDESGMPNNRFLAERTGGTYSTLKVQPAELEDSGVYFCASSQGGGADTQYFGPGTRLTVL.